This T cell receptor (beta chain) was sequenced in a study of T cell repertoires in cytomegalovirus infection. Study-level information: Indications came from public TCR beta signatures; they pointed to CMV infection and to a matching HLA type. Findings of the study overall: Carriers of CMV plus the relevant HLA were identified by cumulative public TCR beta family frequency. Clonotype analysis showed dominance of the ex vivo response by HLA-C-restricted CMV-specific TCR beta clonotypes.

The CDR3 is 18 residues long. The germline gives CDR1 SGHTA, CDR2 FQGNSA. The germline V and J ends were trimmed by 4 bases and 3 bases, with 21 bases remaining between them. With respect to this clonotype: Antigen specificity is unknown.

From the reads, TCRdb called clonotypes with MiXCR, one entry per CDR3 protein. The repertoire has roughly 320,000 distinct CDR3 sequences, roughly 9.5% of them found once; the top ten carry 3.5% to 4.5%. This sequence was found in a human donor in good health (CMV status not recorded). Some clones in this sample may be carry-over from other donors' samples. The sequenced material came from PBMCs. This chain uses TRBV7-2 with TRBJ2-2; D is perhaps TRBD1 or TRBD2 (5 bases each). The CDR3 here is CASSWQWGPGRDTGELFF. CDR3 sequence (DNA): TGTGCCAGCAGCTGGCAATGGGGACCGGGAAGGGACACCGGGGAGCTGTTTTTT.